These T cell receptor beta chains were read from a single sample in a study of early T cells in non-severe SARS-CoV-2 infection. TCRdb reprocessed the 5' RACE reads with MiXCR, giving one entry per CDR3 protein. This table has fewer than 50,000 distinct CDR3 sequences, roughly 4% appearing once. The sequencing input was whole blood. The receptor set was obtained from an adult who was a healthcare worker with PCR-confirmed SARS-CoV-2 infection or an uninfected control (not recorded which). Both conserved end residues are part of each CDR3. Fields, in order: D gene, V gene, J gene, clone size, CDR3 DNA, CDR3 protein. A D gene is named only where the DNA matches it firmly. Clone sizes are given selectively: once, few, many, or a class where the clone is expanded.

NA	TRBV7-6	TRBJ2-3	NA	TGTGCCAGCAGCTTAGCAATTACGTCGTCGGACAGCACAGATACGCAGTATTTT	CASSLAITSSDSTDTQYF
NA	TRBV12-3/TRBV12-4	TRBJ2-7	many	TGTGCCAGCAGTTCCAAAGAGCGCGTCGAGCAGTACTTC	CASSSKERVEQYF
NA	TRBV11-2	TRBJ2-7	many	TGTGCCAGCAGCCACACCCGGGGTAGAGGATACGAGCAGTACTTC	CASSHTRGRGYEQYF
NA	TRBV7-2	TRBJ2-7	few	TGTGCCAGCAGCGAATGGGACGTCCGCTCCTACGAGCAGTACTTC	CASSEWDVRSYEQYF
NA	TRBV6-2/TRBV6-3	TRBJ1-5	many	TGTGCCACCTCCGATCGGGGGCTCAGCAATCAGCCCCAGCATTTT	CATSDRGLSNQPQHF
TRBD1	TRBV11-3	TRBJ1-1	many	TGTGCCAGCAGCCCGCGACAGGGGGCTGAAGCTTTCTTT	CASSPRQGAEAFF
NA	TRBV6-5	TRBJ1-1	NA	TGTGCCAGCAGTTACCGACAGAACACTGAAGCTTTCTTT	CASSYRQNTEAFF
NA	TRBV5-1	TRBJ2-5	many	TGCGCCAGCAGCCCGAATGGGGGCGGCGAGACCCAGTACTTC	CASSPNGGGETQYF
TRBD1	TRBV6-2/TRBV6-3	TRBJ2-7	many	TGTGCCAGCAGTTACCCGGGACAGGGGGCCTACGAGCAGTACTTC	CASSYPGQGAYEQYF
NA	TRBV29-1	TRBJ1-1	many	TGCAGCGTTGAGGGTCGCCAGGGGCTAACTGAAGCTTTCTTT	CSVEGRQGLTEAFF
NA	TRBV5-1	TRBJ2-2	NA	TGCGCCAGCAGGTCGATGGGGACCGGGGAGCTGTTTTTT	CASRSMGTGELFF
TRBD2	TRBV5-1	TRBJ2-1	many	TGCGCCAGCAGCTTTTGGACTAGCGGGGCCAGATTAAATGAGCAGTTCTTC	CASSFWTSGARLNEQFF
NA	TRBV29-1	TRBJ1-5	many	TGCAGCGTGGCGGGACACATAGATCAGCCCCAGCATTTT	CSVAGHIDQPQHF
TRBD1	TRBV7-9	TRBJ2-7	many	TGTGCCAGCAGCTCCGCGGGACAGGGGTCCTACGAGCAGTACTTC	CASSSAGQGSYEQYF
TRBD2	TRBV12-3/TRBV12-4	TRBJ2-7	many	TGTGCCAGCAGTTCCAGGCTAGCGGCCTACGAGCAGTACTTC	CASSSRLAAYEQYF
TRBD2	TRBV14	TRBJ2-1	many	TGTGCCAGCAGCCAAAAACTAGCGGGGTCCTACAATGAGCAGTTCTTC	CASSQKLAGSYNEQFF
TRBD1	TRBV6-5	TRBJ2-7	many	TGTGCCAGCAGTTACTCGAGGACAGGGAGCGAGCAGTACTTC	CASSYSRTGSEQYF
NA	TRBV7-2	TRBJ2-7	many	TGTGCCAGCAGCTTAGTTACAAACATTGCCTACGAGCAGTACTTC	CASSLVTNIAYEQYF
TRBD2	TRBV20-1	TRBJ2-5	many	TGCAGTGCCTCCAGACGGGAGGGTACCCAAGAGACCCAGTACTTC	CSASRREGTQETQYF
TRBD1	TRBV20-1	TRBJ1-3	NA	TGCAGTGCTAGGCCGGGACAGAGCTCTGGAAACACCATATATTTT	CSARPGQSSGNTIYF
NA	TRBV5-1	TRBJ2-1	many	TGCGCCAGCAGCTTGGGGGATAGGGATGAGCAGTTCTTC	CASSLGDRDEQFF
NA	TRBV20-1	TRBJ1-2	few	TGCAGTGCTGCCGACACATACTATGGCTACACCTTC	CSAADTYYGYTF
NA	TRBV12-3/TRBV12-4	TRBJ2-7	many	TGTGCCAGCAGCCACCCAATAGGGGCCCAAGGGGAGCAGTACTTC	CASSHPIGAQGEQYF
TRBD2	TRBV2	TRBJ2-3	few	TGTGCCAGCAGTGTGAAGACTAGCGGCACCACAGATACGCAGTATTTT	CASSVKTSGTTDTQYF
NA	TRBV5-1	TRBJ1-5	many	TGCGCCAGCAGCTTGGACGCGGCAGGTAGTCAGCCCCAGCATTTT	CASSLDAAGSQPQHF
TRBD1	TRBV5-8	TRBJ1-6	many	TGTGCCAGCAGCTACACAGGGGGCGGCTATTCACCCCTCCACTTT	CASSYTGGGYSPLHF
NA	TRBV5-5	TRBJ1-6	NA	TGTGCCAGCAGCTTGGACAGTGCGAATTCACCCCTCCACTTT	CASSLDSANSPLHF
NA	TRBV4-1	TRBJ1-4	many	TGCGCCAGCAGCCAAGATACGAGGGGCCTGAATGAAAAACTGTTTTTT	CASSQDTRGLNEKLFF
NA	TRBV5-4	TRBJ2-2	many	TGTGCCAGCAGCTTGTTCCGGGGGGCGGAAACCGGGGAGCTGTTTTTT	CASSLFRGAETGELFF
NA	TRBV29-1	TRBJ1-1	NA	TGCAGCGCTGAAGGGAATTTGGACGCTGAAGCTTTCTTT	CSAEGNLDAEAFF
NA	TRBV20-1	TRBJ2-3	many	TGCAGTGCGAGACAGGGACTCGTATATACGCAGTATTTT	CSARQGLVYTQYF
NA	TRBV10-1	TRBJ1-2	many	TGCGCCAGCAGTTTCGGACACGGACTTCAAAACTATGGCTACACCTTC	CASSFGHGLQNYGYTF
NA	TRBV7-9	TRBJ2-2	many	TGTGCCAGCAGCTTAGCGAGGGCCACGAACACCGGGGAGCTGTTTTTT	CASSLARATNTGELFF
NA	TRBV11-2	TRBJ1-2	NA	TGTGCCAGCAGAGCAGGGAGTCGTGGCTACACCTTC	CASRAGSRGYTF
NA	TRBV27	TRBJ2-7	few	TGTGCCAGCAGTTTCGGCAGGAACCTCGGGGAGCAGTACTTC	CASSFGRNLGEQYF
NA	TRBV6-1	TRBJ2-3	many	TGTGCCAGCAGCACAAGACAGCAGTATTTT	CASSTRQQYF
NA	TRBV7-9	TRBJ1-6	NA	TGTGCCAGCAGCACTCGACAGGTCCTCTCACCCCTCCACTTT	CASSTRQVLSPLHF
NA	TRBV11-2	TRBJ2-7	NA	TGTGCCAGCAGCCCGACTAGTAGCTACGAGCAGTACTTC	CASSPTSSYEQYF
TRBD2	TRBV2	TRBJ2-5	few	TGTGCCAGCAGAGGTTTGACTAGCGGCAGTTGGGGCTTGGAAGAGACCCAGTACTTC	CASRGLTSGSWGLEETQYF
NA	TRBV21-1	TRBJ2-4	NA	TGTGCCAGCAGCAAAGTGGTCTTCCGCGGGGGGGAGGAATGCACCAAAAACATTCAGTACTTC	CASSKVVFRGGEECTKNIQYF
TRBD1	TRBV7-9	TRBJ2-7	few	TGTGCCAGCAGCTTAAGGACAGGGTTCTCCTACGAGCAGTACTTC	CASSLRTGFSYEQYF
TRBD1	TRBV20-1	TRBJ1-2	many	TGCAGTGCTAGAGTGTCACCCGGGACAGGAGGTTATGGCTACACCTTC	CSARVSPGTGGYGYTF
TRBD1	TRBV6-1	TRBJ2-1	many	TGTGCCAGCACCCTACAGGGGCAGTACAATGAGCAGTTCTTC	CASTLQGQYNEQFF
TRBD2	TRBV11-2	TRBJ2-5	few	TGTGCCAGCAGCTTTGTGCTAGCGGGAGGTGGAGAGACCCAGTACTTC	CASSFVLAGGGETQYF
NA	TRBV6-2/TRBV6-3	TRBJ2-5	many	TGTGCCAGCACCATGGAGGGGGGACCTCAAGAGACCCAGTACTTC	CASTMEGGPQETQYF
TRBD1	TRBV4-1	TRBJ2-7	NA	TGCGCCAGCAGCCAGACAGGGGGTTACGAGCAGTACTTC	CASSQTGGYEQYF
TRBD2	TRBV11-2	TRBJ2-1	few	TGTGCCAGCAGCTTAGTACGGCTAGCGGGGAACAATGAGCAGTTCTTC	CASSLVRLAGNNEQFF
NA	TRBV6-1	TRBJ2-3	many	TGTGCCAGCAGTGAACCGGGGGATACGCAGTATTTT	CASSEPGDTQYF
NA	TRBV6-2/TRBV6-3	TRBJ2-1	many	TGTGCCAGCAGTTACTGGCACAATGAGCAGTTCTTC	CASSYWHNEQFF
TRBD1	TRBV27	TRBJ2-7	many	TGTGCCAGCAGTTCCGGACAGGGCTACGAGCAGTACTTC	CASSSGQGYEQYF
NA	TRBV15	TRBJ2-7	many	TGTGCCACCAGCAGCACTCACCTGCAAGGGGGGCGGTACGAGCAGTACTTC	CATSSTHLQGGRYEQYF
NA	TRBV7-3	TRBJ2-3	many	TGTGCCAGCAGCTCGAACAGGGATACGCAGTATTTT	CASSSNRDTQYF
NA	TRBV5-5	TRBJ1-1	few	TGTGCCAGCAGCTTGCTTGTGAGTCGGGACACTGAAGCTTTCTTT	CASSLLVSRDTEAFF
TRBD1	TRBV12-3/TRBV12-4	TRBJ2-5	many	TGTGCCAGCACGGGACAGTCAGGGGAGACCCAGTACTTC	CASTGQSGETQYF
TRBD2	TRBV12-3/TRBV12-4	TRBJ2-1	many	TGTGCCAGCAGAGACACTCTAGCGGCCTCCTACAATGAGCAGTTCTTC	CASRDTLAASYNEQFF